The rows below give T cell receptor beta chains drawn from one sample of a study of T cells in localized non-small cell lung cancer. Sequencing was performed with immunoSEQ multiplex PCR; in TCRdb, only in-frame clones are kept and a portion is missing. The sample consists of about 59,000 clones, about nine tenths of them appearing once. The sequences come from peripheral blood, collected before any cancer treatment. The source is a woman aged 35 to 75 with stage I lung adenocarcinoma. Each CDR3 is given with its conserved first and last residue.

j_gene: TRBJ2-1; len: 15; v_gene: TRBV7-2; CDR3aa: CASSLAGASYNEQFF
j_gene: TRBJ2-2; len: 13; v_gene: TRBV14; CDR3aa: CASSQVGIGELFF
j_gene: TRBJ1-1; len: 13; v_gene: TRBV5-4; CDR3aa: CASSYRGQVEAFF
j_gene: TRBJ1-2; len: 16; v_gene: TRBV7-8; CDR3aa: CASSPLIGWQGGGYTF
j_gene: TRBJ1-5; len: 12; v_gene: TRBV6-1; CDR3aa: CATEYSNQPQHF
j_gene: TRBJ1-2; len: 12; v_gene: TRBV7-9; CDR3aa: CASRTGLYGYTF
j_gene: TRBJ2-3; len: 11; v_gene: TRBV7-9; CDR3aa: CASSDTDTQYF
j_gene: TRBJ2-1; len: 15; v_gene: TRBV28; CDR3aa: CASSSPSKIDNEQFF
j_gene: TRBJ2-3; len: 14; v_gene: TRBV5-1; CDR3aa: CASVVGPEGNTQYF
j_gene: TRBJ1-1; len: 11; v_gene: TRBV19; CDR3aa: CASRGGLEAFF
j_gene: TRBJ2-2; len: 14; v_gene: TRBV19; CDR3aa: CASRLARNTGELFF
j_gene: TRBJ2-7; len: 13; v_gene: TRBV11-2; CDR3aa: CASSFLGGYEQYF
j_gene: TRBJ1-1; len: 14; v_gene: TRBV19; CDR3aa: CASTPEGQVLEAFF
j_gene: TRBJ2-1; len: 16; v_gene: TRBV30; CDR3aa: CAWRIFGTPSGNEQFF
j_gene: TRBJ2-2; len: 17; v_gene: TRBV18; CDR3aa: CASSPRTDPTNTGELFF
j_gene: TRBJ1-6; len: 14; v_gene: TRBV19; CDR3aa: CASRLQGYNSPLHF
j_gene: TRBJ2-1; len: 12; v_gene: TRBV19; CDR3aa: CASSPGLAEQFF
j_gene: TRBJ2-4; len: 20; v_gene: TRBV27; CDR3aa: CASSLRASGGWMQAKNIQYF
j_gene: TRBJ1-1; len: 13; v_gene: TRBV28; CDR3aa: CTSSFNKRTEAFF
j_gene: TRBJ1-2; len: 14; v_gene: TRBV7-9; CDR3aa: CASSLEDGLYGYTF
j_gene: TRBJ1-2; len: 13; v_gene: TRBV18; CDR3aa: CASSPTTGDGYTF
j_gene: TRBJ1-1; len: 14; v_gene: TRBV4-3; CDR3aa: CASSQDHRQTEAFF
j_gene: TRBJ2-7; len: 15; v_gene: TRBV7-6; CDR3aa: CASSLARDGTYEQYF
j_gene: TRBJ2-7; len: 15; v_gene: TRBV7-2; CDR3aa: CASSLASTSSYEQYF
j_gene: TRBJ1-1; len: 15; v_gene: TRBV11-2; CDR3aa: CASSLGVRGDTEAFF
j_gene: TRBJ1-3; len: 14; v_gene: TRBV7-2; CDR3aa: CASSFQSSGNTIYF
j_gene: TRBJ1-1; len: 13; v_gene: TRBV6-5; CDR3aa: CASSYLGHTEAFF